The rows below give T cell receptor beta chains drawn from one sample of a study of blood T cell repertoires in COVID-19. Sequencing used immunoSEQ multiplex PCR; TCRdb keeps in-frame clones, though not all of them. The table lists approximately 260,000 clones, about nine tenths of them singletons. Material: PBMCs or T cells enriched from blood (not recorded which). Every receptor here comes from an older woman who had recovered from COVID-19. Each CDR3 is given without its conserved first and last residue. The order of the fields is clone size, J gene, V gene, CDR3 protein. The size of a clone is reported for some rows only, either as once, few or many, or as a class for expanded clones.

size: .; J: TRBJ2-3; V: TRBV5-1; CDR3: ASSPGLAGVTDTQY
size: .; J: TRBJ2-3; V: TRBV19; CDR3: ASGGPPDTQY
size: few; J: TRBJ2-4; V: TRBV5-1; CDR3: ASSMGLAGGGDIQY
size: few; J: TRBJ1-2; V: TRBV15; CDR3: ATSRETGYGYT
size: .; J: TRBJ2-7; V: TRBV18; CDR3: ASSPQQGSPSYEQY
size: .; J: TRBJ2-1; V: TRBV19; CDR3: ASRGGAYNEQF
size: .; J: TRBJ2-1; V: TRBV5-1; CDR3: ASSLGARGNEQF
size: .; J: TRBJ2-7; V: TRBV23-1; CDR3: ASSPQVFGQY
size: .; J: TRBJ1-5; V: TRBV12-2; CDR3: ASRRAGGQPQH
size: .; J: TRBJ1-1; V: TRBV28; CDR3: AGKDRNTEAF
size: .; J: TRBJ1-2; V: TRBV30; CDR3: AFTQLSYGYT
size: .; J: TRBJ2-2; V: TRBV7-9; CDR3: ASSLVLQYTGELF
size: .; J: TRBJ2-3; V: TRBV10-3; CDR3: ATIDRGTDTQY
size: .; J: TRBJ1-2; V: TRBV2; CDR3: ASPRLIYGYT
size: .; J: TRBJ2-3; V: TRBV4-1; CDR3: ASSQVPTTRTSTDTQY
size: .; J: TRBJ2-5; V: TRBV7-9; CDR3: ASSPQTGDETQY
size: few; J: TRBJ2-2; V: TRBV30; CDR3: AWSRGTLGELF
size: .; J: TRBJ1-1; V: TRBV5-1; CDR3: ASSLAAGRDTEAF
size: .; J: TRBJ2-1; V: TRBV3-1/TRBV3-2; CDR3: ASSQVAGGPYEQF
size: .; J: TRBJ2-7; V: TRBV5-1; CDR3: ASSFAGDTAYEQY
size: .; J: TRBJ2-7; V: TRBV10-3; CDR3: AISNLAGVVEQY
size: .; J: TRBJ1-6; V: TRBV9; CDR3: ASSVTPQGIGNSPLH
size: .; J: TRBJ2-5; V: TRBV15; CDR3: ATSRDPQRGGLQY
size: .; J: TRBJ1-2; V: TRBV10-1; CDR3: ASSGDSYGYT
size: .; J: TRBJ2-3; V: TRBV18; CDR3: ASSQSEGNTDTQY
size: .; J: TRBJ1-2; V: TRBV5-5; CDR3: ASSLGRLSYGYT